This is a list of T cell receptor beta chains from one sample in a study of T cell responses to AZD1222 COVID-19 vaccine. Sequenced by immunoSEQ multiplex PCR; TCRdb stores in-frame clones only, minus some. The sample gives roughly 170,000 clones, approximately 94% of which show up once; 1.6% is in the top ten. Material: peripheral blood, obtained 28 days after the second AZD1222 dose. These receptors all come from an adult who received the AZD1222 COVID-19 vaccine. Each CDR3 is given with its conserved first and last residue. A D gene is named only where the DNA matches it firmly. The size field is filled for only some rows; it gives once, few, many or a size class.

V gene: TRBV7-9; clone size: -; D gene: -; J gene: TRBJ2-5; CDR3 protein: CASSTPRDIQETQYF; CDR3 DNA: TGTGCCAGCAGCACCCCGCGGGACATCCAAGAGACCCAGTACTTC
V gene: TRBV5-1; clone size: once; D gene: -; J gene: TRBJ1-6; CDR3 protein: CASSLGVSPTNSPLHF; CDR3 DNA: TGCGCCAGCAGCTTGGGCGTTTCACCTACTAATTCACCCCTCCACTTT
V gene: TRBV6-5; clone size: -; D gene: -; J gene: TRBJ1-6; CDR3 protein: CASSYRTGQFLHF; CDR3 DNA: TGTGCCAGCAGTTATCGAACAGGGCAATTCCTCCACTTT
V gene: TRBV9; clone size: -; D gene: -; J gene: TRBJ1-3; CDR3 protein: CASSVVPYPGPGNTIYF; CDR3 DNA: TGTGCCAGCAGCGTAGTCCCGTATCCGGGACCTGGAAACACCATATATTTT
V gene: TRBV12-3/TRBV12-4; clone size: once; D gene: -; J gene: TRBJ1-1; CDR3 protein: CASSFDRNTEAFF; CDR3 DNA: TGTGCCAGCAGTTTCGACAGGAACACTGAAGCTTTCTTT
V gene: TRBV7-8; clone size: -; D gene: TRBD1; J gene: TRBJ2-7; CDR3 protein: CASSLEGQGYEQYF; CDR3 DNA: TGTGCCAGCAGCTTAGAGGGACAGGGCTACGAGCAGTACTTC
V gene: TRBV19; clone size: -; D gene: -; J gene: TRBJ1-1; CDR3 protein: CASSPSRGGGSTEAFF; CDR3 DNA: TGTGCCAGTAGTCCGTCCAGGGGTGGAGGGAGCACTGAAGCTTTCTTT
V gene: TRBV6-5; clone size: -; D gene: -; J gene: TRBJ2-5; CDR3 protein: CASSYSTGLAGETQYF; CDR3 DNA: TGTGCCAGCAGTTACTCGACTGGGCTAGCCGGAGAGACCCAGTACTTC
V gene: TRBV7-9; clone size: -; D gene: -; J gene: TRBJ1-4; CDR3 protein: CASSFWMSEKLFF; CDR3 DNA: TGTGCCAGCAGCTTTTGGATGAGTGAAAAACTGTTTTTT
V gene: TRBV14; clone size: few; D gene: -; J gene: TRBJ1-1; CDR3 protein: CASSQGFGGGTEAFF; CDR3 DNA: TGTGCCAGCAGCCAAGGCTTCGGGGGTGGCACTGAAGCTTTCTTT
V gene: TRBV5-1; clone size: -; D gene: -; J gene: TRBJ1-4; CDR3 protein: CASSLSGDNEKLFF; CDR3 DNA: TGCGCCAGCAGCTTGTCAGGAGATAATGAAAAACTGTTTTTT
V gene: TRBV3-1/TRBV3-2; clone size: -; D gene: -; J gene: TRBJ2-2; CDR3 protein: CASSQDPGMETGELFF; CDR3 DNA: TGTGCCAGCAGCCAAGATCCGGGAATGGAGACCGGGGAGCTGTTTTTT